This TCR beta chain was sequenced in a study of blood T cell repertoires in COVID-19. Across the whole study: Samples taken during acute and convalescent COVID-19 were collected in the United States, Italy and Spain. PBMCs, B-cell-depleted T cells, or T cells provided the cDNA or gDNA that made up the material.

This clone was seen a few times. Authors' analysis steps: How many nucleated cells were present was estimated from reference gene primer amplification. Sequenced by immunoSEQ multiplex PCR; TCRdb stores in-frame clones only, minus some. That table is the source of V, J and clone size, and D and trimming were worked out from the DNA. The data contain around 300,000 clones, 70% to 90% of them seen just once; the ten biggest clones take up more than 9.5%. Germline V gene data show CDR1 as MNHEY and CDR2 as SVGAGI. V lost 7 bases to trimming and J lost 5 bases; unmatched junction nucleotides: 7. CDR3 length: 14 residues.

The sequence derives from a woman between 65 and 79 years old with acute or convalescent COVID-19. Sequencing was done on a sample of peripheral blood. This chain links TRBV6-5 with TRBJ2-2, with TRBD1 matching 7 bases. CDR3 coding DNA: TGTGCCAGCATAAGGACAGGACGAACCGGGGAGCTGTTTTTT. It yields the protein CASIRTGRTGELFF.